Below are 14 T cell receptor beta chains sequenced from a single sample in a study of T cell changes during pregnancy in multiple sclerosis. Generated by immunoSEQ multiplex PCR, the TCRdb table keeps only in-frame clones and is missing some. The top ten clones hold 0.67% of a sample with roughly 40,000 clones, roughly 92% of them seen once. This specimen was CD4+ T cells from peripheral blood mononuclear cells, taken in the first trimester of pregnancy. Receptors were obtained from a female donor with multiple sclerosis, enrolled in a pregnancy study.

This clone was counted once. CDR3 nucleotides: TGTGCCAGCAGGCAAAACACCCAAAATCAGCCCCAGCATTTT. Residues: CASRQNTQNQPQHF. This chain connects TRBV6-1 to TRBJ1-5; unclear D gene. V lost 6 bases to trimming and J lost 4 bases, with 13 bases between them. The CDR3 is 14 residues long. Germline V lookup: CDR1 MNHNS, CDR2 SASEGT.

This clone was detected only once. The V gene is TRBV28, the J gene TRBJ2-7; D might be TRBD2 (7 bases). The CDR3 runs 13 residues. Germline lookup yields CDR1 MDHEN and CDR2 SYDVKM. V was shortened by 8 bases and J by 3 bases, with 14 bases between the two germline ends. DNA for the CDR3: TGTGCCAGCGGGCGGGGGCGGAACTACGAGCAGTACTTC. Encoded protein: CASGRGRNYEQYF.

The chain has TRBV28 and TRBJ1-4, with 9 nucleotides matching TRBD1. This CDR3 contains 16 residues. J lost 5 bases, V lost 5 bases, and 9 bases had no gene match. Germline V gene lookup returns CDR1 MDHEN and CDR2 SYDVKM. The CDR3 DNA reads TGTGCCAGCAGTCCTATGAGGGACAGGGAAAATGAAAAACTGTTTTTT. It is translated as CASSPMRDRENEKLFF.

This rearrangement joins TRBV19 to TRBJ2-7; D might be TRBD2 (5 bases). Looked up from germline, CDR1 is LNHDA and CDR2 is SQIVND (reference sequence). V was clipped by 3 bases and J by 0 bases, with 9 bases between them. The CDR3 loop spans 14 amino acids. CDR3 DNA sequence: TGTGCCAGTAGTATCGGACTTAGCTCCTACGAGCAGTACTTC. Translating it yields CASSIGLSSYEQYF.

This chain links TRBV28 with TRBJ2-6; 8 nucleotides match TRBD2. Germline V gene lookup returns CDR1 MDHEN and CDR2 SYDVKM. The CDR3 is made up of 17 amino acids. V lost 5 bases and J lost 4; bases outside the gene matches: 10. The CDR3 is CASSQRRGGRGANVLTF. In nucleotides, the CDR3 is TGTGCCAGCAGTCAACGCCGGGGGGGGCGAGGGGCCAACGTCCTGACTTTC.

Only one count was recorded for this clone. The CDR3 sequence: CASSLRTSGAKNIQYF. CDR3 DNA sequence: TGTGCCAGCAGTTTACGGACTAGCGGAGCCAAAAACATTCAGTACTTC. The gene calls are TRBV28 and TRBJ2-4; TRBD2 matches 10 bases. The V and J ends lost 2 bases and 0 bases, in that order; junction bases with no gene match: 1. The CDR3 length is 16 residues. Germline-derived CDR1 and CDR2 are MDHEN and SYDVKM.

The chain uses TRBV29-1 and TRBJ2-5; the match to TRBD1 covers 9 bases. The CDR3 extends over 15 amino acids. Per germline, CDR1 SQVTM and CDR2 ANQGSEA. Trimming took 2 bases from V and 9 from J; bases not matched to a gene: 13. CDR3 bases: TGCAGCGTTGAATGGGGACAGGGTTCCGGAATGCCCCAGTACTTC. The encoded protein is CSVEWGQGSGMPQYF.

The V gene is TRBV5-4, the J gene TRBJ2-5, with 9 bases matching TRBD2. V was clipped by 7 bases and J by 5 bases; unmatched bases: 6. The CDR3 is made up of 13 amino acids. The germline gives CDR1 SGHNT, CDR2 YYREEE (reference sequence). The CDR3: CASGREGLETQYF. The DNA of the CDR3 is TGTGCCAGCGGGCGGGAGGGCTTGGAGACCCAGTACTTC. Full variable domain (outside the CDR3, taken from reference TRBV5-4 and TRBJ2-5): ETGVTQSPTHLIKTRGQQVTLRCSSQSGHNTVSWYQQALGQGPQFIFQYYREEENGRGNFPPRFSGLQFPNYSSELNVNALELDDSALYLCASGREGLETQYFGPGTRLLVL.

This clone was picked up one time. This chain joins TRBV9 and TRBJ2-1, with D unresolved. In germline, CDR1 is SGDLS, CDR2 YYNGEE. V lost 3 bases, J lost 0 bases, and 10 bases lay in between. The CDR3 totals 15 residues. DNA for the CDR3: TGTGCCAGCAGCGCGCGATTAGACTCCTACAATGAGCAGTTCTTC. This translates into CASSARLDSYNEQFF.

This clone was observed a single time. The chain carries TRBV2 and TRBJ2-7; a possible D gene is TRBD1 (6 bases). The germline V gene encodes CDR1 SNHLY and CDR2 FYNNEI. CDR3 length: 14 amino acids. Trimming pared 6 bases from V and 3 bases from J, leaving 15 bases between. The CDR3 region is CASRDPGQIYEQYF. In DNA, the CDR3 is TGTGCCAGCAGGGACCCTGGACAGATCTACGAGCAGTACTTC.

This clone was counted a single time. The chain is built from TRBV2 and TRBJ2-3; 7 bases map to TRBD2. The junction had 9 bases not matched to a gene; V was cut back by 1 base and J by 5 bases. Germline V gene data show CDR1 as SNHLY and CDR2 as FYNNEI. The CDR3 runs 16 residues. In nucleotides, the CDR3 is TGTGCCAGCAGTGAAGGTGCGGGAGCTGTCCGAGATACGCAGTATTTT. It is translated as CASSEGAGAVRDTQYF. Based on the CDR3 plus reference TRBV2 and TRBJ2-3, the full variable domain is EPEVTQTPSHQVTQMGQEVILRCVPISNHLYFYWYRQILGQKVEFLVSFYNNEISEKSEIFDDQFSVERPDGSNFTLKIRSTKLEDSAMYFCASSEGAGAVRDTQYFGPGTRLTVL.

This clone was picked up one time. The chain uses TRBV28 and TRBJ1-5; D unresolved. Germline CDR1 and CDR2: MDHEN and SYDVKM. V lost 5 bases to trimming and J lost 0 bases, with 11 bases between them. This CDR3 contains 15 residues. CDR3 DNA sequence: TGTGCCAGCAGTCAGAACAGCTATAGCAATCAGCCCCAGCATTTT. Translation gives CASSQNSYSNQPQHF.

The rearrangement joins TRBV5-1 to TRBJ2-7, with TRBD1 matching over 9 bases. The CDR3 extends over 14 amino acids. Germline CDR1 reads SGHRS; CDR2 reads YFSETQ. J was trimmed by 2 bases and V by 6 bases; bases with no gene match: 6. The CDR3 DNA is TGCGCCAGCACCCAGGGACAGGGTGCCTACGAGCAGTACTTC. Encoded protein: CASTQGQGAYEQYF. Full variable domain (remainder filled in from reference TRBV5-1 and TRBJ2-7): KAGVTQTPRYLIKTRGQQVTLSCSPISGHRSVSWYQQTPGQGLQFLFEYFSETQRNKGNFPGRFSGRQFSNSRSEMNVSTLELGDSALYLCASTQGQGAYEQYFGPGTRLTVT.

The CDR3 region is CASSLSGANYGYTF. For the CDR3, the DNA is TGTGCCAGTAGCCTCTCGGGAGCTAACTATGGCTACACCTTC. V is TRBV19 and J is TRBJ1-2; D is ambiguous. Trimming cost V 6 bases and J 0 bases, with 11 bases left between them. The CDR3 runs 14 residues. Per germline, CDR1 LNHDA and CDR2 SQIVND (reference sequence).